Following are 5 T cell receptor beta chains from one sample sequenced in a study of shared clonotypes between healthy human individuals. Sequencing was performed with immunoSEQ multiplex PCR; in TCRdb, only in-frame clones are kept and a portion is missing. Among about 1.1 million clones, approximately 77% were seen once, and the ten largest hold roughly 0.9%. The sequenced sample consisted of memory CD4+ T cells from PBMCs. Documented subset: CD45RA-negative fraction. The receptors derive from a man between 18 and 35 years old in good health. Some clones in this sample may be carry-over from other donors' samples.

The gene calls are TRBV5-4 and TRBJ2-5; 9 bases agree with TRBD1. Germline V CDR1 and CDR2: SGHNT, YYREEE (reference sequence). The CDR3 has 15 residues. J lost 4 bases, V lost 4 bases, and 8 bases had no gene match. CDR3 loop: CASSLRTGDGETQYF. CDR3 coding DNA: TGTGCCAGCAGCCTACGGACAGGGGATGGAGAGACCCAGTACTTC.

A few counts support this clone. The chain carries TRBV19 and TRBJ1-3; 8 nucleotides align to TRBD1. V was pared by 5 bases and J by 0 bases, with 9 bases of the junction left unmatched. This CDR3 is built from 17 residues. Germline CDR1 LNHDA, CDR2 SQIVND (reference sequence). DNA for the CDR3: TGTGCCAGTAGTGCCGACAGGGGTCGTCTCTCTGGAAACACCATATATTTT. Its translation: CASSADRGRLSGNTIYF.

The chain employs TRBV15 and TRBJ1-2; D is possibly TRBD1 (6 bases). CDR1 LNHNV and CDR2 YYDKDF come from the germline V gene (reference sequence). CDR3 length: 15 amino acids. The V gene lost 1 base and the J gene lost 4 bases, with 13 bases spanning the gap. The CDR3: CATSRGRTAGYGYTF. The CDR3 DNA sequence: TGTGCCACCAGCAGAGGACGGACAGCTGGCTATGGCTACACCTTC.

CDR3 sequence reads: CASSFQGGYTF. Written as DNA, the CDR3 is TGCGCCAGCAGCTTCCAGGGGGGCTACACCTTC. J is TRBJ1-2 and V is TRBV5-1, with D perhaps matching TRBD1 (6 bases). In germline, CDR1 is SGHRS, CDR2 YFSETQ. The germline V and J ends were trimmed by 2 bases and 8 bases, with 7 bases remaining between them. CDR3 length equals 11 residues.

This clone was observed a few times. The CDR3 loop is CASSGWTRPDTQYF. In nucleotides, the CDR3 is TGTGCCAGCAGTGGGTGGACCCGACCCGATACGCAGTATTTT. This sequence joins TRBV2 and TRBJ2-3; D is undetermined. Germline CDR1 reads SNHLY; CDR2 reads FYNNEI. Trimming took 4 bases from V and 6 from J, leaving 14 bases between them. CDR3 size: 14 residues.